The TCR beta chain under discussion was sequenced for a study of blood T cell repertoires in COVID-19. As for the study in general: Acute-phase and convalescent COVID-19 samples originated in the United States, Italy and Spain. From T cells, B-cell-depleted T cells, or PBMCs came the material, which was cDNA or gDNA.

TCRdb keeps only in-frame clones here, not all; method: immunoSEQ multiplex PCR. The table has about 88,000 clones, 90% seen once. Germline-derived CDR1 and CDR2 are MNHEY and SMNVEV (reference sequence). V was shortened by 2 bases and J by 7 bases, with 20 bases between the two germline ends. CDR3 length: 17 amino acids. Patients of the Seattle cohort, enrolled during active infection, were followed longitudinally. V gene TRBV27 combines with J gene TRBJ2-2; no clear D. This TCR came from a young man with COVID-19, enrolled during active disease. Material: peripheral blood. CDR3 bases: TGTGCCAGCAGTTTAATCGGAGTCGGCCGAGGTGGCGGGGAGCTGTTTTTT. Translated, it gives CASSLIGVGRGGGELFF.